This T cell receptor (beta chain) derives from a study of CD4 T cells in relation to SARS-CoV-2 and coronaviruses. Study results and limitations: This crossreactivity analysis covered spike protein alone, no other viral proteins.

Naive and memory CD4+ T cells were cultured with CEF, then survey-sequenced. Here immunoSEQ multiplex PCR was the method, and the copy in TCRdb shows in-frame clones only, minus some. The data contain tens of thousands of clones, roughly 76% of them singletons. On this clone itself: The antigen remains undetermined.

The V end lost 1 base, the J end lost 4 bases, and 13 bases lay between the germline ends. The germline gives CDR1 MDHEN, CDR2 SYDVKM. This CDR3 has 16 amino acids. The sequenced material came from memory CD4+ T cells from PBMCs, cultured in vitro. This receptor was identified in an adult with COVID-19. J is TRBJ1-4 and V is TRBV28; no firm D call. CDR3 nucleotide sequence: TGTGCCAGCAGTTTATCGCGGAGAGGGTTTAATGAAAAACTGTTTTTT. It yields the protein CASSLSRRGFNEKLFF.